This T cell receptor beta chain originates from a study of blood T cell repertoires in COVID-19. Repertoires were generated with immunoSEQ multiplex PCR, while TCRdb's copy carries only in-frame clones and drops some. Of 50,000 to 80,000 clones listed, around 73% are singletons. J was trimmed by 5 bases and V by 5 bases; bases with no gene match: 7. Germline V gives CDR1 SEHNR, CDR2 FQNEAQ (reference sequence). This CDR3 is 15 amino acids long. The sequence derives from a man between 60 and 75 years old with COVID-19, enrolled during active disease. The chain uses TRBV7-9 and TRBJ2-3, with 10 bases that match TRBD2. The source material was peripheral blood. This CDR3 reads CASSRGASGGDTQYF. CDR3 nucleotide sequence: TGTGCCAGCAGCCGCGGGGCTAGCGGGGGAGATACGCAGTATTTT.